Listed below are T cell receptor beta chains from one sample, sequenced in a study of cytomegalovirus exposure and HLA in healthy donors. Sequencing was performed with immunoSEQ multiplex PCR; in TCRdb, only in-frame clones are kept and a portion is missing. The profile covers roughly 160,000 clones, with 84% appearing a single time and about 0.37% taken by the ten largest. Sequenced: PBMCs. These receptor sequences come from a boy between 2 and 10 years old in good health and CMV-seronegative. Each CDR3 is given with its conserved first and last residue. D genes are given only for firm matches. A row's size may be missing; if present it is once, few, many or a size class.

TRBV6-5,NA,TRBJ1-2,TRBD1,TGTGCCAGCAGGGGCATGGACAGGCATGGCTACACCTTC,CASRGMDRHGYTF
TRBV4-2,NA,TRBJ2-1,TRBD2,TGTGCCAGCAGCCAAGATCGGCATCTAGCGGGGTACAATGAGCAGTTCTTC,CASSQDRHLAGYNEQFF
TRBV13,NA,TRBJ2-1,NA,TGTGCCAGCAGCTTCCTCCCACGGCGGAATGAGCAGTTCTTC,CASSFLPRRNEQFF
TRBV28,NA,TRBJ2-7,NA,TGTGCCAGCAGTCCCATCCGACAGGGAGGCCACGAGCAGTACTTC,CASSPIRQGGHEQYF
TRBV2,NA,TRBJ1-1,NA,TGTGCCAACCGCCCAGGGAAGGGCACTGAGGCTTTCTTT,CANRPGKGTEAFF
TRBV10-3,NA,TRBJ2-3,NA,TGTGCCATCAGTGAGTCCGGTCCGGGAGTTACCACAGATACGCAGTATTTT,CAISESGPGVTTDTQYF
TRBV5-1,NA,TRBJ2-2,TRBD2,TGCGCCAGCAGCTTGGAACTAGCGGGAGACACCGGGGAGCTGTTTTTT,CASSLELAGDTGELFF
TRBV2,NA,TRBJ2-3,TRBD2,TGTGCCAGCAGCCCCGGGACTAACACAGATACGCAGTATTTT,CASSPGTNTDTQYF
TRBV10-3,NA,TRBJ1-4,NA,TGTGCCATCAGTGAGTCGTCCGGCGGGGGGGGTGAAAAACTGTTTTTT,CAISESSGGGGEKLFF
TRBV5-6,NA,TRBJ1-1,NA,TGTGCCAGCAGCTTGAAGGGGATGAACACTGAAGCTTTCTTT,CASSLKGMNTEAFF
TRBV19,NA,TRBJ1-5,TRBD1,TGTGCCAGTAGTCTGAGACAGGGGGATCAGCCCCAGCATTTT,CASSLRQGDQPQHF
TRBV10-2,few,TRBJ2-3,TRBD1,TGCGCCAGCAGTGAGTTTCCCAGGGGACAGGGGTTGCGAGATACGCAGTATTTT,CASSEFPRGQGLRDTQYF
TRBV4-2,NA,TRBJ1-1,TRBD1,TGTGCCAGCAGCCAAGATAGGGCGGACAGGGCCTATCCGAACACTGAAGCTTTCTTT,CASSQDRADRAYPNTEAFF
TRBV6-1,NA,TRBJ2-1,TRBD2,TGTGCCACCTTACTAGCGGTCAGCTCCTACAATGAGCAGTTCTTC,CATLLAVSSYNEQFF
TRBV19,NA,TRBJ2-3,NA,TGTGCCAGTAGTATTTGGGCTAGCGAATCTGGCACAGATACGCAGTATTTT,CASSIWASESGTDTQYF
TRBV6-1,NA,TRBJ2-2,TRBD1,TGTGCCAGCATTCCACGGACAGGGGCGGGGGGGGAGCTGTTTTTT,CASIPRTGAGGELFF
TRBV6-1,NA,TRBJ1-4,NA,TGTGCCAACCGGGGTGCAACTAATGAAAAACTGTTTTTT,CANRGATNEKLFF
TRBV28,NA,TRBJ2-5,NA,TGTGCCAGCAGGCGGACACCCCAAGAGACCCAGTACTTC,CASRRTPQETQYF
TRBV28,NA,TRBJ1-2,TRBD1,TGTGCCAGCAGCTCACAGGGGCGAGGTGGCTACACCTTC,CASSSQGRGGYTF
TRBV28,NA,TRBJ2-7,NA,TGTGCCAGCAGTTTATGGGGCTCCTCCTACGAGCAGTACTTC,CASSLWGSSYEQYF
TRBV5-1,NA,TRBJ1-5,NA,TGCGCCAGCAGCTTGGTTGTCCGGGGGGCCGGACAGCCCCAGCATTTT,CASSLVVRGAGQPQHF